These 6 T cell receptor beta chains originate from one sample sequenced in a study of Graves' ophthalmopathy and Graves' hyperthyroidism. Transcripts of RNA were the source for amplifying TCR beta CDR3 regions. Second-round multiplex PCR came after a first-round RT-PCR that employed HTBI primers. TCRdb passed the multiplex PCR reads through MiXCR, listing each CDR3 protein once. Of a few hundred thousand distinct CDR3 sequences listed, about a sixth were seen once; the top ten hold 1.5% to 2%. Sequenced material: peripheral blood. The receptors derive from a woman in her late teens or twenties with Graves' ophthalmopathy.

This clonotype was seen ten or more times. V gene TRBV15 combines with J gene TRBJ1-2, with D unclear. The CDR3 totals 14 residues. The V gene's germline CDR1 is LNHNV and CDR2 YYDKDF (reference sequence). V was shortened by 0 bases and J by 4 bases, with 9 bases between the two germline ends. The CDR3 is CATSRDLTLYGYTF. CDR3 sequence (DNA): TGTGCCACCAGCAGAGATCTGACACTCTATGGCTACACCTTC.

The table lists this clonotype with many counts. The genes are TRBV11-2 and TRBJ2-2; weak D call: TRBD1 (6 bases). CDR3 length: 17 amino acids. Germline lookup yields CDR1 SGHAT and CDR2 FQNNGV. With 4 bases removed from V and 0 bases from J, the gap between germline ends came to 15 bases. The CDR3 region has the DNA TGTGCCAGCAGCTATTCCGGACAGCAAACGAACACCGGGGAGCTGTTTTTT. Its translation is CASSYSGQQTNTGELFF.

V usage is TRBV5-5 and J usage is TRBJ2-7; D is unclear. The V end lost 4 bases, the J end lost 0 bases, and 11 bases lay between the germline ends. The germline gives CDR1 SGHKS, CDR2 YYEKEE (reference sequence). The CDR3 is 14 amino acids. The CDR3 here is CASSRLLSSYEQYF. The CDR3 DNA reads as TGTGCCAGCAGCCGCTTATTAAGCTCCTACGAGCAGTACTTC.

This clonotype was observed a few times. The chain uses TRBV30 and TRBJ2-4, with a weak D call TRBD2 (5 bases). There are 14 residues in the CDR3. Trimming took 0 bases from V and 1 from J, leaving 7 bases between them. Germline lookup yields CDR1 GTSNPN and CDR2 SVGIG (reference sequence). DNA of the CDR3: TGTGCCTGGAGTGTAATAGCGGCCAAAAACATTCAGTACTTC. This sequence encodes CAWSVIAAKNIQYF.

This clonotype occurred many times. The rearrangement uses TRBV11-2 and TRBJ2-5; D unresolved. Germline assignment: CDR1 SGHAT and CDR2 FQNNGV. This CDR3 comprises 15 residues. The V end lost 5 bases, the J end lost 2 bases, and 15 bases lay between the germline ends. CDR3: CASSPAPDGQETQYF. CDR3 coding DNA: TGTGCCAGCAGCCCGGCCCCGGACGGACAAGAGACCCAGTACTTC.

This sequence joins TRBV9 and TRBJ2-7, with D perhaps matching TRBD2 (5 bases). With 0 bases removed from V and 6 bases from J, the gap between germline ends came to 16 bases. The CDR3 runs to 15 residues. Germline-derived CDR1 and CDR2 are SGDLS and YYNGEE. DNA for the CDR3: TGTGCCAGCAGCGTAGCGGCGGGTGATGGATCCGAGCAGTACTTC. It is translated as CASSVAAGDGSEQYF.